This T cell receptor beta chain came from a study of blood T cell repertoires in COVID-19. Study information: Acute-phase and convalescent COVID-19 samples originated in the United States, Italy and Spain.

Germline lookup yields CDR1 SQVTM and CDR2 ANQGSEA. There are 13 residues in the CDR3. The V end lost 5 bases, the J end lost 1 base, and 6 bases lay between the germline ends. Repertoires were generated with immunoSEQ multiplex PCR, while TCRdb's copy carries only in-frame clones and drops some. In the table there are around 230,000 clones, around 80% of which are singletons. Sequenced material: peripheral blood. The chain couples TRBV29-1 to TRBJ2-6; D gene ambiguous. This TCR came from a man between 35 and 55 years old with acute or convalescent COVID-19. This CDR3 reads CSVWQSGANVLTF. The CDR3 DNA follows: TGCAGCGTTTGGCAATCTGGGGCCAACGTCCTGACTTTC. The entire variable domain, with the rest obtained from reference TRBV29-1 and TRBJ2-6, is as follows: SAVISQKPSRDICQRGTSLTIQCQVDSQVTMMFWYRQQPGQSLTLIATANQGSEATYESGFVIDKFPISRPNLTFSTLTVSNMSPEDSSIYLCSVWQSGANVLTFGAGSRLTVL.